These T cell receptor beta chains were read from a single sample in a study of cytomegalovirus exposure and HLA in healthy donors. Profiled with immunoSEQ multiplex PCR; TCRdb holds only in-frame clones, not every one. The repertoire holds 150,000 or so clones, with 80% as singletons. What was sequenced was PBMCs. The receptors shown here come from a middle-aged woman in good health and CMV-seropositive. Both conserved end residues are part of each CDR3. D genes are given only for firm matches. Only part of the rows carry a size: once, few, many, or a class if the clone is expanded.

V gene: TRBV6-1
J gene: TRBJ1-6
D gene: .
clone size: .
CDR3 DNA: TGTGCCAGCAGTGAATGGGCAGTCGCCGAGTATAATTCACCCCTCCACTTT
CDR3 protein: CASSEWAVAEYNSPLHF

V gene: TRBV9
J gene: TRBJ1-1
D gene: .
clone size: .
CDR3 DNA: TGTGCCAGCAGCGTAGTGTCAGATATGAACACTGAAGCTTTCTTT
CDR3 protein: CASSVVSDMNTEAFF

V gene: TRBV5-1
J gene: TRBJ1-1
D gene: TRBD1
clone size: few
CDR3 DNA: TGCGCCAGCAGCAGGGACAGGGACACTGAAGCTTTCTTT
CDR3 protein: CASSRDRDTEAFF

V gene: TRBV29-1
J gene: TRBJ2-1
D gene: TRBD1
clone size: .
CDR3 DNA: TGCAGCGTAATTACAGGGGTATACAATGAGCAGTTCTTC
CDR3 protein: CSVITGVYNEQFF

V gene: TRBV7-9
J gene: TRBJ2-3
D gene: TRBD2
clone size: .
CDR3 DNA: TGTGCCAGCAGCTTAGGGGCAGCGGGGGGAGTCACAGATACGCAGTATTTT
CDR3 protein: CASSLGAAGGVTDTQYF

V gene: TRBV19
J gene: TRBJ2-7
D gene: .
clone size: .
CDR3 DNA: TGTGCCAGTAGTAGGATTGGGACATTCTACGAGCAGTACTTC
CDR3 protein: CASSRIGTFYEQYF

V gene: TRBV30
J gene: TRBJ2-5
D gene: .
clone size: .
CDR3 DNA: TGTGCCTGGAGTGTACAGGGTCAGGGGACCCAGTACTTC
CDR3 protein: CAWSVQGQGTQYF

V gene: TRBV7-2
J gene: TRBJ2-3
D gene: .
clone size: .
CDR3 DNA: TGTGCCAGCAGCTCGCGGAGCGTATCTAGCACAGATACGCAGTATTTT
CDR3 protein: CASSSRSVSSTDTQYF

V gene: TRBV10-1
J gene: TRBJ1-5
D gene: .
clone size: .
CDR3 DNA: TGCGCCAGCCGGCTAGGAGGCAATCAGCCCCAGCATTTT
CDR3 protein: CASRLGGNQPQHF

V gene: TRBV29-1
J gene: TRBJ2-1
D gene: .
clone size: .
CDR3 DNA: TGCAGCGTTGGTCAGAGGAATGAGCAGTTCTTC
CDR3 protein: CSVGQRNEQFF

V gene: TRBV2
J gene: TRBJ2-3
D gene: .
clone size: .
CDR3 DNA: TGTGCCAGCAGTGATCAGGGGCGGACAGATACGCAGTATTTT
CDR3 protein: CASSDQGRTDTQYF

V gene: TRBV11-3
J gene: TRBJ2-1
D gene: TRBD2
clone size: .
CDR3 DNA: TGTGCCAGCAGCTTTAGCGGGGACCACAATGAGCAGTTCTTC
CDR3 protein: CASSFSGDHNEQFF

V gene: TRBV7-8
J gene: TRBJ2-7
D gene: TRBD1
clone size: .
CDR3 DNA: TGTGCCAGCAGCTTAAAGACAGGGACCGCCACGTACGAGCAGTACTTC
CDR3 protein: CASSLKTGTATYEQYF

V gene: TRBV9
J gene: TRBJ2-7
D gene: TRBD1
clone size: .
CDR3 DNA: TGTGCCAGCAGCACCAGGGGACAGGGAGCCTACGAGCAGTACTTC
CDR3 protein: CASSTRGQGAYEQYF

V gene: TRBV7-3
J gene: TRBJ2-7
D gene: TRBD2
clone size: .
CDR3 DNA: TGTGCCAACCCGAGCCCCGGGTTCCATCGGCGGGAGGGAGGTAGCTCCTACGAGCAGTACTTC
CDR3 protein: CANPSPGFHRREGGSSYEQYF

V gene: TRBV7-3
J gene: TRBJ2-3
D gene: TRBD2
clone size: once
CDR3 DNA: TGTGCCAGCAGCATCAGCGGGGGCGAAACAGATACGCAGTATTTT
CDR3 protein: CASSISGGETDTQYF

V gene: TRBV7-9
J gene: TRBJ2-7
D gene: TRBD2
clone size: once
CDR3 DNA: TGTGCCAGCAGCTTAGTGGCGTTGGGCGGGAGGGGTACCTACGAGCAGTACTTC
CDR3 protein: CASSLVALGGRGTYEQYF